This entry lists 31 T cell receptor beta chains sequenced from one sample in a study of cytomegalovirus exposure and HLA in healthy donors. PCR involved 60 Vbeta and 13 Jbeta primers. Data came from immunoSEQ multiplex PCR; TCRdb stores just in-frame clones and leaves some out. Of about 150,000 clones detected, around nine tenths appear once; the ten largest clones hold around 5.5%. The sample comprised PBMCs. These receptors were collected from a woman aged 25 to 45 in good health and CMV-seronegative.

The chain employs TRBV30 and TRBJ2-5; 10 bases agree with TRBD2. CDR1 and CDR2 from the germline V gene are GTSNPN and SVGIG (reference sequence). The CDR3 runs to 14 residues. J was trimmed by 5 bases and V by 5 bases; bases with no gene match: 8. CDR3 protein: CAWGLADLVETQYF. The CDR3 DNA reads TGTGCCTGGGGACTAGCGGACCTTGTTGAGACCCAGTACTTC.

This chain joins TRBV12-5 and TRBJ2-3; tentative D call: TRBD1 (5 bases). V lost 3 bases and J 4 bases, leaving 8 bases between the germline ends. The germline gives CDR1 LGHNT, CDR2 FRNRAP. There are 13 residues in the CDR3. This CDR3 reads CASGLSTADTQYF. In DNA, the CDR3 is TGTGCTAGTGGTTTATCGACAGCAGATACGCAGTATTTT.

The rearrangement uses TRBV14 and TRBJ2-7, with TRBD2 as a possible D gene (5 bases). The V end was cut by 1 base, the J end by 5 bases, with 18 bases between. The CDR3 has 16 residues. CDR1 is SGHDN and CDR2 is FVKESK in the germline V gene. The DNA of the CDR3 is TGTGCCAGCAGCCAAGCGGGTCAGCGAGCGAGGGACGAGCAGTACTTC. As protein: CASSQAGQRARDEQYF.

This CDR3 is CASSWGANTEAFF. Here the CDR3 DNA reads TGTGCCAGCAGTTGGGGAGCGAACACTGAAGCTTTCTTT. This sequence joins TRBV27 and TRBJ1-1; no firm D call. The V end lost 4 bases, the J end lost 1 base, and 7 bases lay between the germline ends. The CDR3 is 13 amino acids. CDR1 is MNHEY, CDR2 SMNVEV, per germline (reference sequence).

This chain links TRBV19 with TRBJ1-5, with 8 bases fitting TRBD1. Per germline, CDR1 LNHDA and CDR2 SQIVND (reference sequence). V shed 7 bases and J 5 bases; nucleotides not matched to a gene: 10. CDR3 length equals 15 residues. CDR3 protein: CASNFGQGEDQPQHF. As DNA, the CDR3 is TGTGCCAGTAACTTCGGACAGGGCGAGGATCAGCCCCAGCATTTT.

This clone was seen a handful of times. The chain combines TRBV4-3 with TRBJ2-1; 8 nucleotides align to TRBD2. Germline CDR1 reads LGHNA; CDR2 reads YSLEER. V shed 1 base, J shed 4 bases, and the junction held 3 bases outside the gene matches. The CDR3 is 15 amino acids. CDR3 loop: CASSQASGWYNEQFF. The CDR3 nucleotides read TGCGCCAGCAGCCAAGCTAGCGGGTGGTACAATGAGCAGTTCTTC.

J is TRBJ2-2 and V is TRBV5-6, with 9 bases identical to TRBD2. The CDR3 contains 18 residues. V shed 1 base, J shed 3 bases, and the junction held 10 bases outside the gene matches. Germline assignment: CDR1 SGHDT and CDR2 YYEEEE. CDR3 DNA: TGTGCCAGCAGCTTGTACAGCGGGAGGATCGAGGACACCGGGGAGCTGTTTTTT. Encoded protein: CASSLYSGRIEDTGELFF.

This CDR3 reads CASSFIGGDEQYF. The CDR3 DNA reads as TGCGCCAGCAGCTTCATCGGGGGAGACGAGCAGTACTTC. This chain links TRBV5-1 with TRBJ2-7, with D perhaps matching TRBD2 (6 bases). Looked up from germline, CDR1 is SGHRS and CDR2 is YFSETQ. V dropped 2 bases and J dropped 5 bases, with 11 bases sitting between them. The length of the CDR3 is 13 residues.

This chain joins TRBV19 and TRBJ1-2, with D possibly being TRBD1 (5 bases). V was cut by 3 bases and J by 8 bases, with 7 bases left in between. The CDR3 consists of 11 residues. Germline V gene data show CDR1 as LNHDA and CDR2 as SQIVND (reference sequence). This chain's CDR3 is CASSMGRGYTF. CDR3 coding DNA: TGTGCCAGTAGTATGGGGCGAGGCTACACCTTC. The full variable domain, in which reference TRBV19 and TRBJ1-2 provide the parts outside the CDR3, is DGGITQSPKYLFRKEGQNVTLSCEQNLNHDAMYWYRQDPGQGLRLIYYSQIVNDFQKGDIAEGYSVSREKKESFPLTVTSAQKNPTAFYLCASSMGRGYTFGSGTRLTVV.

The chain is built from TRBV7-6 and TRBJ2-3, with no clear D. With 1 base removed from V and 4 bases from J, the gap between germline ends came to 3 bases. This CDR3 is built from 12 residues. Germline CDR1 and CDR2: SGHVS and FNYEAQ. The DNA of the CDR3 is TGTGCCAGCAGCTTAGTCGCAGATACGCAGTATTTT. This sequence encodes CASSLVADTQYF. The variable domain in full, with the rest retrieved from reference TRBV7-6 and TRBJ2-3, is GAGVSQSPRYKVTKRGQDVALRCDPISGHVSLYWYRQALGQGPEFLTYFNYEAQQDKSGLPNDRFSAERPEGSISTLTIQRTEQRDSAMYRCASSLVADTQYFGPGTRLTVL.

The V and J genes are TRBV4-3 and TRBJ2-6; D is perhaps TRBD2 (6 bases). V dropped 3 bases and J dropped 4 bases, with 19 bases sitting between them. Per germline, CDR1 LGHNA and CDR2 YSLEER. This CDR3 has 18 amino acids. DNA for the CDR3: TGCGCCAGCAGCCAGCGGGATCCACAGGAGACCGGGGCCAACGTCCTGACTTTC. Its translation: CASSQRDPQETGANVLTF.

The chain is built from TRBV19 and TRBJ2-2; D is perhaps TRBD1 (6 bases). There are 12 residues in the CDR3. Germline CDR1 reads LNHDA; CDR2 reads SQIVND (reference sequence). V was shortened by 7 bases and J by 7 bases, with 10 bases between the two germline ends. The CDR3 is CASTTGIGELFF. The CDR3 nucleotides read TGTGCCAGTACCACAGGGATCGGGGAGCTGTTTTTT.

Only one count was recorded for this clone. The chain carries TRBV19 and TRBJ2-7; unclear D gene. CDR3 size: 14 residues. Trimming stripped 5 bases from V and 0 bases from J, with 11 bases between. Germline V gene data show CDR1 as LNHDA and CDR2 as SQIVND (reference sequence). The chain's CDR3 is CASSLSHSSYEQYF. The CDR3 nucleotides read TGTGCCAGTAGTCTATCGCATAGCTCCTACGAGCAGTACTTC.

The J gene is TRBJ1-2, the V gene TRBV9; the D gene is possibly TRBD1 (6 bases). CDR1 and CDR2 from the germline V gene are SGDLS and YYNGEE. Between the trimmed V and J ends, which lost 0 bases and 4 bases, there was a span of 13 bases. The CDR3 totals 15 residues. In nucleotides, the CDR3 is TGTGCCAGCAGCGTAGAAGAGGGGGGGATCTATGGCTACACCTTC. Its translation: CASSVEEGGIYGYTF. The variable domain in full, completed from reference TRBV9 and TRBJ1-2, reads DSGVTQTPKHLITATGQRVTLRCSPRSGDLSVYWYQQSLDQGLQFLIQYYNGEERAKGNILERFSAQQFPDLHSELNLSSLELGDSALYFCASSVEEGGIYGYTFGSGTRLTVV.

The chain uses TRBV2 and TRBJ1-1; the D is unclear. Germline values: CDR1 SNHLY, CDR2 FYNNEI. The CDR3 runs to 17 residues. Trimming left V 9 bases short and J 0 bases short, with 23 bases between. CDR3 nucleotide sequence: TGTGCCAGTTGGGTTTCGTTCGCGCGGACTATGAACACTGAAGCTTTCTTT. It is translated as CASWVSFARTMNTEAFF. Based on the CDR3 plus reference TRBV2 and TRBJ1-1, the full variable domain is EPEVTQTPSHQVTQMGQEVILRCVPISNHLYFYWYRQILGQKVEFLVSFYNNEISEKSEIFDDQFSVERPDGSNFTLKIRSTKLEDSAMYFCASWVSFARTMNTEAFFGQGTRLTVV.

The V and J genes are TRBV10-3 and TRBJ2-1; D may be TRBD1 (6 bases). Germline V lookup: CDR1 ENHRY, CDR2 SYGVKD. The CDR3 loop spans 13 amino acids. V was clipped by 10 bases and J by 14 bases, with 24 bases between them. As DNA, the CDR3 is TGTGCCAGCCGACATCGGGACACGGGTCGGGAGTTCTTC. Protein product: CASRHRDTGREFF.

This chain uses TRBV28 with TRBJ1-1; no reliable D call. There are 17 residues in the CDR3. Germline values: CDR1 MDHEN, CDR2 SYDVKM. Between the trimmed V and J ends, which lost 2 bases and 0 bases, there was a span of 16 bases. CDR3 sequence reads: CASSLAPGGDMNTEAFF. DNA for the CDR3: TGTGCCAGCAGTTTAGCCCCCGGAGGCGACATGAACACTGAAGCTTTCTTT.

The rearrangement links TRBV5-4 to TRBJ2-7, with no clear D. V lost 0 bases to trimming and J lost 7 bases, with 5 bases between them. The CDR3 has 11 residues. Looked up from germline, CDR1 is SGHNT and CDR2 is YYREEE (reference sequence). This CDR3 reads CASSLGLEQYF. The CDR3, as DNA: TGTGCCAGCAGCTTGGGTCTAGAGCAGTACTTC.

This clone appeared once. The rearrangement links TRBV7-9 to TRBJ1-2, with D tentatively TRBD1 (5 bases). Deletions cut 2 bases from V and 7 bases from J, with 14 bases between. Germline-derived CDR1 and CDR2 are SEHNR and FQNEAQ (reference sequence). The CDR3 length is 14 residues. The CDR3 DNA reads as TGTGCCAGCAGCTTAACTGACAGAGGATTTGGCTACACCTTC. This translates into CASSLTDRGFGYTF.

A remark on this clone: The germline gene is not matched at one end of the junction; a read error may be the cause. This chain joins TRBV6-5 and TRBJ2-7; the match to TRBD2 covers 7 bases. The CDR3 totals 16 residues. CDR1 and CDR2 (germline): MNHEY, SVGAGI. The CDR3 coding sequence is TGTGCCAGCAGTTACTCTCGAAGCGGGGCCACCTACGGGCAGTACTTC. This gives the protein CASSYSRSGATYGQYF.

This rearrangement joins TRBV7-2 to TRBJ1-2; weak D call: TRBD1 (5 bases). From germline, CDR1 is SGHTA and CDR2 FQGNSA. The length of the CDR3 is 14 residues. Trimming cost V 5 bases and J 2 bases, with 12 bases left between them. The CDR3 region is CASSPRTSNYGYTF. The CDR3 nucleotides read TGTGCCAGCAGCCCCCGGACATCGAACTATGGCTACACCTTC.

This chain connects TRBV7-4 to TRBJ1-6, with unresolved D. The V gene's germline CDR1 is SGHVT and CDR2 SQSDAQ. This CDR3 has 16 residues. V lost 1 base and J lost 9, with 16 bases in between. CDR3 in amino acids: CASSLGRESHLSPLHF. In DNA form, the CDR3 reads TGTGCCAGCAGCTTAGGTAGGGAGTCTCACCTTTCACCCCTCCACTTT.

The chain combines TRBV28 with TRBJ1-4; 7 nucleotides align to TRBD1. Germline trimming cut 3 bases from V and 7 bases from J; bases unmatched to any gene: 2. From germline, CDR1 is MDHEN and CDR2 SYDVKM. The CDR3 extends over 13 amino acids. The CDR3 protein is CASSLGQFEKLFF. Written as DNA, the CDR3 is TGTGCCAGCAGTTTGGGACAGTTTGAAAAACTGTTTTTT.

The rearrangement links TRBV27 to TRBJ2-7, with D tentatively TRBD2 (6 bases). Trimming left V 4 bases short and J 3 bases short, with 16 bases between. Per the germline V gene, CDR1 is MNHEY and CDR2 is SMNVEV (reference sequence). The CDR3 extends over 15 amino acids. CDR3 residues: CASSYRGARGYEQYF. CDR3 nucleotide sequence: TGTGCCAGCAGTTATCGCGGTGCGCGGGGCTACGAGCAGTACTTC.

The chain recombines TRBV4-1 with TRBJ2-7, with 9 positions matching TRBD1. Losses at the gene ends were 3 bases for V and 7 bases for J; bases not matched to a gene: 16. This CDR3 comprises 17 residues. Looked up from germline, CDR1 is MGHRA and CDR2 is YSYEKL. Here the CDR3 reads CASSHIGRDRVKREQYF. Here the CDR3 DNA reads TGCGCCAGCAGCCATATTGGCCGGGACAGGGTCAAACGGGAGCAGTACTTC.

The CDR3 here is CAWSSTSTQYF. DNA of the CDR3: TGTGCCTGGAGTTCTACTAGTACGCAGTATTTT. The rearrangement uses TRBV30 and TRBJ2-3; tentative D call: TRBD2 (5 bases). Between the trimmed V and J ends, which lost 2 bases and 8 bases, there was a span of 8 bases. Germline assignment: CDR1 GTSNPN and CDR2 SVGIG (reference sequence). The CDR3 extends over 11 amino acids.

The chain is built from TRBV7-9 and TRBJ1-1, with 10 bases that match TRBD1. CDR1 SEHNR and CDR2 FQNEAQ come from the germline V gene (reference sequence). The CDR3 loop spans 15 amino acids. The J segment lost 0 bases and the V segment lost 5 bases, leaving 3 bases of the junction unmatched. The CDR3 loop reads CASSRTGGLNTEAFF. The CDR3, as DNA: TGTGCCAGCAGCCGGACAGGGGGACTGAACACTGAAGCTTTCTTT.

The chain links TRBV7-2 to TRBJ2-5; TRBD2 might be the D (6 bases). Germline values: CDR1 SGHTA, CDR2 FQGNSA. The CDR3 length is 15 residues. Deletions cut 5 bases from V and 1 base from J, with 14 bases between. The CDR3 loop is CASSVASVFQETQYF. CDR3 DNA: TGTGCCAGCAGCGTGGCTAGCGTATTCCAAGAGACCCAGTACTTC.

The CDR3 DNA reads TGTGCCACCAGCAGCCAAAGACTCCTGCGGGCCAAAAACATTCAGTACTTC. Protein product: CATSSQRLLRAKNIQYF. J is TRBJ2-4 and V is TRBV15; no reliable D call. V lost 3 bases, J lost 1 base, and 16 bases lay in between. CDR1 and CDR2 (germline): LNHNV, YYDKDF (reference sequence). CDR3 length equals 17 residues.

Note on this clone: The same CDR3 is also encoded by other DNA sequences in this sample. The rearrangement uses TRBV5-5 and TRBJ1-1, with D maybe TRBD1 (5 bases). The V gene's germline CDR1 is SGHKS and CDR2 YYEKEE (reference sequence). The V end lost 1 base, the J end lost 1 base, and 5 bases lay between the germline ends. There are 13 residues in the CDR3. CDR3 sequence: CASSLTGNTEAFF. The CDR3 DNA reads TGTGCCAGCAGCTTGACAGGGAACACTGAAGCTTTCTTT.

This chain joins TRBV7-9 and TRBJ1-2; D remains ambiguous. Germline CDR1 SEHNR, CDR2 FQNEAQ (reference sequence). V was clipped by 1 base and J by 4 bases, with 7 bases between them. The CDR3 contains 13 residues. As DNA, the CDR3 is TGTGCCAGCAGCTTAGTATCCCTCTATGGCTACACCTTC. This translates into CASSLVSLYGYTF. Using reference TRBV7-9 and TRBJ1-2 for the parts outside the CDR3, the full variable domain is DTGVSQNPRHKITKRGQNVTFRCDPISEHNRLYWYRQTLGQGPEFLTYFQNEAQLEKSRLLSDRFSAERPKGSFSTLEIQRTEQGDSAMYLCASSLVSLYGYTFGSGTRLTVV.